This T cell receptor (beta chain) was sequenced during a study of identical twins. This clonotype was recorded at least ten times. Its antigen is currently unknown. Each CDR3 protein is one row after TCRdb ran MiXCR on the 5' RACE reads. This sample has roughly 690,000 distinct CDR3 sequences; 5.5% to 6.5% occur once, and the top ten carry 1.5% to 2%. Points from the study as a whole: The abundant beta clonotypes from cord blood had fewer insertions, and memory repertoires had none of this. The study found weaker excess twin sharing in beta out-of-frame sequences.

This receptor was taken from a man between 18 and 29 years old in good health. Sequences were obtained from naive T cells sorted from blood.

This chain's CDR3 is CASSFGQGTTNEKLFF. The CDR3 DNA follows: TGTGCCAGCAGCTTCGGGCAGGGAACAACTAATGAAAAACTGTTTTTT. The chain has TRBV5-5 and TRBJ1-4, with a possible D match to TRBD1 (5 bases). This CDR3 is 16 amino acids long. CDR1 is SGHKS, CDR2 YYEKEE, per germline (reference sequence). Trimming stripped 2 bases from V and 0 bases from J, with 11 bases between.